The 2 T cell receptor beta chains in this list originate from one sample, sequenced in a study of immune evolution from preneoplasia to lung adenocarcinoma. Some clones are missing from TCRdb's copy, which holds only in-frame ones; the method was immunoSEQ multiplex PCR. The data contain about 26,000 clones, 74% of them singletons. Sequencing was done on a sample of FFPE invasive lung adenocarcinoma tissue. These receptors came from a person aged 55 to 69 with invasive lung adenocarcinoma. Some clones in this sample may be carry-over from other donors' samples.

The chain links TRBV28 to TRBJ1-1; no clear D. The CDR3 is 14 residues long. Trimming pared 5 bases from V and 2 bases from J, leaving 12 bases between. Per germline, CDR1 MDHEN and CDR2 SYDVKM. For the CDR3, the DNA is TGTGCCAGCAGTCCATTGACAAAAAACACTGAAGCTTTCTTT. Encoded protein: CASSPLTKNTEAFF. Full variable domain (missing parts from reference TRBV28 and TRBJ1-1): DVKVTQSSRYLVKRTGEKVFLECVQDMDHENMFWYRQDPGLGLRLIYFSYDVKMKEKGDIPEGYSVSREKKERFSLILESASTNQTSMYLCASSPLTKNTEAFFGQGTRLTVV.

V gene TRBV25-1 combines with J gene TRBJ2-7; 8 bases line up with TRBD1. CDR1 MGHDK and CDR2 SYGVNS come from the germline V gene. The CDR3 contains 15 residues. Germline trimming cut 8 bases from V and 9 bases from J; bases unmatched to any gene: 18. The CDR3 spells CASEPGGARGLGQYF. The DNA for the CDR3 is TGTGCCAGCGAGCCAGGGGGCGCAAGGGGCCTCGGGCAGTACTTC.